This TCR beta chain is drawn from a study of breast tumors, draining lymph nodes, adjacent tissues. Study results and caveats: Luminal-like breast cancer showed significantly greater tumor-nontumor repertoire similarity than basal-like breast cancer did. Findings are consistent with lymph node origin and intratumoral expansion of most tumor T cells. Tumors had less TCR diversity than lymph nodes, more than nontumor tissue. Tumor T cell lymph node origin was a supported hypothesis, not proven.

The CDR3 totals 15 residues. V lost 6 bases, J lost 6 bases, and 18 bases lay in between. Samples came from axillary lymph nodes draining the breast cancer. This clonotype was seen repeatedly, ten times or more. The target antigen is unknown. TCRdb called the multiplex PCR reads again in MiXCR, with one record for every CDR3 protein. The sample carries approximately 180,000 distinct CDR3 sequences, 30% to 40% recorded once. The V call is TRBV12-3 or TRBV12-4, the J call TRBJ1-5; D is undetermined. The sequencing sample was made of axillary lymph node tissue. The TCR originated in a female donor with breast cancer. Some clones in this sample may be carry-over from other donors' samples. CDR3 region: CASRRRTGLGQPQHF. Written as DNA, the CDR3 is TGTGCCAGCAGACGAAGGACGGGATTAGGTCAGCCCCAGCATTTT.